The clone carrying this T cell receptor beta chain was recorded at least ten times. This specimen comes from a study of T-cell reconstitution after alpha-beta-depleted transplantation in children. Preparation of the TCRbeta library used unique molecular identifiers. TCRdb processed the PCR reads anew with MiXCR; each CDR3 protein has one entry. Of 40,000 to 60,000 distinct CDR3 sequences listed, about 9.3% were seen once; the top ten hold roughly 29%. Trimming left V 5 bases short and J 2 bases short, with 13 bases between. This CDR3 is 13 amino acids long. Looked up from germline, CDR1 is DFQATT and CDR2 is SNEGSKA (reference sequence).

The genes are TRBV20-1 and TRBJ2-7, with D possibly being TRBD1 or TRBD2 (5 bases each). The specimen comprised PBMCs, mostly from graft donor cells, sampled 60 days after TCRalphabeta/CD19-depleted stem cell transplant. This TCR was recovered from a male patient between 2 and 9 years old who had a stem cell transplant for chronic granulomatous disease, so the T cells may come from the graft donor. The CDR3 DNA reads TGCAGTGCTCTCCGGGACGGAGCCTACGAGCAGTACTTC. This codes for CSALRDGAYEQYF.